This T cell receptor (beta chain) was obtained from a study of early T cells in non-severe SARS-CoV-2 infection. This clonotype came up once. TCRdb recomputed calls from the 5' RACE reads with MiXCR, one row per CDR3 protein. This table holds 87,000 or so distinct CDR3 sequences, around 15% found once. Germline V CDR1 and CDR2: LNHNV, YYDKDF (reference sequence). V was shortened by 3 bases and J by 3 bases, with 12 bases between the two germline ends. The CDR3 runs to 14 residues. What was sequenced was whole blood. The clonotype comes from an adult who was a healthcare worker with PCR-confirmed SARS-CoV-2 infection or an uninfected control (not recorded which). The chain recombines TRBV15 with TRBJ2-7; D may be TRBD1 (6 bases). Here the CDR3 reads CATSSQGGFYEQYF. Here the CDR3 DNA reads TGTGCCACCAGCAGCCAAGGGGGTTTCTACGAGCAGTACTTC.